These T cell receptor beta chains were read from a single sample in a study of T cells in Graves' hyperthyroidism and ophthalmopathy. TCRdb passed the multiplex PCR reads through MiXCR, listing each CDR3 protein once. The sample yields about 550,000 distinct CDR3 sequences, under 25% seen once. Sequenced input: blood. The receptors here all came from a man between 18 and 29 years old with Graves' hyperthyroidism. CDR3s include the opening cysteine and the closing phenylalanine or tryptophan. Fields, in order: clone size, J gene, V gene, D gene, CDR3 protein, CDR3 DNA. The D gene is left open where the match is weak. A clone size is listed for some rows: how often the clone was seen (once, few, many), or a class if it is expanded.

many,TRBJ1-1,TRBV6-5,.,CASSYMGGAKGTEAFF,TGTGCCAGCAGTTACATGGGGGGGGCCAAGGGGACTGAAGCTTTCTTT
few,TRBJ2-1,TRBV6-6,TRBD2,CASSRTGPSGGVSSYNEQFF,TGTGCCAGCAGTCGGACGGGTCCTAGCGGGGGGGTTAGCTCCTACAATGAGCAGTTCTTC
many,TRBJ2-7,TRBV28,.,CASTSHPDTAYEQYF,TGTGCCAGCACCTCACACCCCGACACGGCCTACGAGCAGTACTTC
.,TRBJ2-7,TRBV6-1,.,CASTEQGHYEQYF,TGTGCCAGCACGGAACAGGGACACTACGAGCAGTACTTC
once,TRBJ2-6,TRBV6-5,.,CASSYEVGGANVLTF,TGTGCCAGCAGTTACGAGGTCGGTGGGGCCAACGTCCTGACTTTC
many,TRBJ1-2,TRBV20-1,TRBD1,CSAQTGDYGYTF,TGCAGTGCGCAGACAGGGGACTATGGCTACACCTTC
many,TRBJ1-1,TRBV4-1,.,CASSQPRGVSNTEAFF,TGCGCCAGCAGCCAACCCCGGGGAGTTTCGAACACTGAAGCTTTCTTT
many,TRBJ2-5,TRBV7-6,.,CASGVQETQYF,TGTGCCAGCGGCGTCCAAGAGACCCAGTACTTC
many,TRBJ1-1,TRBV20-1,.,CSARVPTTNTEAFF,TGCAGTGCTAGAGTTCCCACTACGAACACTGAAGCTTTCTTT
many,TRBJ1-1,TRBV12-3/TRBV12-4,TRBD1,CASSLPGQGRAAFF,TGTGCCAGCAGTCTCCCCGGACAGGGGCGAGCGGCTTTCTTT
.,TRBJ2-7,TRBV13,.,CASSLGRTVYNEQYF,TGTGCCAGCAGCCTCGGCAGGACAGTCTACAACGAGCAGTACTTC
.,TRBJ2-2,TRBV30,TRBD1,CAWREGAATGELFF,TGTGCCTGGAGAGAGGGGGCGGCCACCGGGGAGCTGTTTTTT
many,TRBJ2-7,TRBV28,TRBD1,CASKRRDRDYEQYF,TGTGCCAGCAAGCGACGGGACAGGGACTACGAGCAGTACTTC
many,TRBJ1-5,TRBV6-2/TRBV6-3,TRBD1,CARNRGHQPQHF,TGTGCCCGCAACAGGGGGCATCAGCCCCAGCATTTT
.,TRBJ2-5,TRBV6-1,.,CAGAGAAQETQYF,TGTGCCGGCGCCGGGGCGGCCCAAGAGACCCAGTACTTC
many,TRBJ2-7,TRBV25-1,.,CASSESGPGGLGEQYF,TGTGCCAGCAGTGAATCCGGCCCGGGTGGGCTGGGGGAGCAGTACTTC
many,TRBJ2-7,TRBV28,.,CASAYNAEQYF,TGTGCCAGCGCTTACAACGCCGAGCAGTACTTC
many,TRBJ1-1,TRBV29-1,TRBD1,CSVEDGKQGANTEAFF,TGCAGCGTTGAAGATGGTAAGCAGGGGGCGAACACTGAAGCTTTCTTT
.,TRBJ1-1,TRBV12-3/TRBV12-4,.,CASSTGTFEAFF,TGTGCCAGCAGCACAGGGACTTTTGAAGCTTTCTTT
many,TRBJ1-2,TRBV24-1,.,CATSVGVYAGYTF,TGTGCCACCAGTGTCGGGGTTTACGCTGGCTACACCTTC
many,TRBJ1-1,TRBV20-1,.,CSASPGGATEAFF,TGCAGTGCTAGTCCGGGGGGCGCAACTGAAGCTTTCTTT
.,TRBJ2-7,TRBV3-1,TRBD1,CASRSRDRATYEQYF,TGTGCCAGCAGGTCCCGGGACAGAGCGACCTACGAGCAGTACTTC
many,TRBJ1-6,TRBV28,TRBD1,CASTLTGTGNSPLHF,TGTGCCAGCACCCTAACCGGGACAGGGAATTCACCCCTCCACTTT
.,TRBJ2-7,TRBV6-5,TRBD1,CASSYSRQGEVEQYF,TGTGCCAGCAGTTACTCCCGACAGGGTGAGGTCGAGCAGTACTTC
few,TRBJ2-7,TRBV5-8,TRBD1,CASSLGQGADQQYF,TGTGCCAGCAGCTTGGGACAGGGAGCCGACCAGCAGTACTTC
many,TRBJ1-2,TRBV6-5,.,CASSSRTADPSF,TGTGCCAGCAGTTCGAGGACTGCCGACCCTTCCTTC
many,TRBJ1-2,TRBV5-1,.,CASSGDVYGYTF,TGCGCCAGCAGCGGGGATGTCTATGGCTACACCTTC
.,TRBJ1-2,TRBV28,.,CASSLLAGTRGYTF,TGTGCCAGCAGTTTACTCGCGGGGACTAGGGGCTACACCTTC
few,TRBJ2-5,TRBV5-1,.,CASSLGTQLQETQYF,TGCGCCAGCAGCTTGGGGACACAACTCCAAGAGACCCAGTACTTC
.,TRBJ1-2,TRBV3-1,.,CASSPSPRGGGYTF,TGTGCCAGCAGCCCCTCCCCTCGAGGGGGTGGCTACACCTTC
.,TRBJ1-5,TRBV12-5,.,CASGLGYSGGQPKHF,TGTGCTAGTGGTTTGGGATATTCCGGCGGGCAGCCCAAGCATTTT
.,TRBJ2-5,TRBV28,.,CASSLRDNKETQYF,TGTGCCAGCAGTTTACGGGACAACAAAGAGACCCAGTACTTC
many,TRBJ1-2,TRBV28,.,CASSPPGRYYGYTF,TGTGCCAGCAGTCCTCCGGGACGCTATTATGGCTACACCTTC
.,TRBJ1-1,TRBV6-5,.,CASSYGDAENTEAFF,TGCGCCAGCAGTTACGGGGACGCAGAGAACACTGAAGCTTTCTTT
once,TRBJ2-2,TRBV27,TRBD2,CASSTRLAGTGELFF,TGTGCCAGCAGTACCAGACTAGCGGGCACCGGGGAGCTGTTTTTT
many,TRBJ2-5,TRBV12-3/TRBV12-4,.,CASCPVGRETQYF,TGTGCCAGCTGCCCCGTGGGGAGGGAGACCCAGTACTTC
few,TRBJ2-2,TRBV11-1,TRBD1,CASTLSGTGGEGYTGELFF,TGTGCCAGCACCCTCTCCGGGACAGGGGGCGAAGGGTACACCGGGGAGCTGTTTTTT
once,TRBJ1-1,TRBV12-3/TRBV12-4,.,CASKKPGKQATEAFF,TGTGCCAGCAAGAAACCCGGGAAGCAGGCCACTGAAGCTTTCTTT
many,TRBJ2-5,TRBV15,.,CATSRDPGAETQYF,TGTGCCACCAGCAGAGATCCCGGGGCAGAGACCCAGTACTTC
many,TRBJ1-5,TRBV19,.,CASSIGRNSNQPQHF,TGTGCCAGTAGTATAGGGAGAAATAGCAATCAGCCCCAGCATTTT
many,TRBJ2-2,TRBV28,.,CASSFRGNTGELFF,TGTGCCAGCAGTTTTAGGGGGAACACCGGGGAGCTGTTTTTT
few,TRBJ2-7,TRBV6-1,.,CASSPSFGTYYEQYF,TGTGCCAGCAGTCCATCGTTCGGGACATATTACGAGCAGTACTTC
.,TRBJ1-1,TRBV12-3/TRBV12-4,.,CASSFTAGSEAFF,TGTGCCAGCAGTTTTACGGCTGGGAGTGAAGCTTTCTTT
few,TRBJ2-1,TRBV2,TRBD2,CASSFLAGGINEQFF,TGTGCCAGCAGTTTCCTAGCGGGGGGAATCAATGAGCAGTTCTTC
.,TRBJ1-6,TRBV12-3/TRBV12-4,TRBD1,CASSLLPVGQGIDSPLHF,TGTGCCAGCTCACTATTACCTGTGGGACAGGGGATTGATTCACCCCTCCACTTT
.,TRBJ2-2,TRBV19,.,CASSMGASTGELFF,TGTGCCAGTAGTATGGGGGCTAGCACCGGGGAGCTGTTTTTT
many,TRBJ2-5,TRBV4-1,.,CASSHLALGQNRETQYF,TGCGCCAGCAGCCACCTTGCCCTGGGTCAAAATCGGGAGACCCAGTACTTC
many,TRBJ1-1,TRBV11-2,.,CASSPDPRLNTEASF,TGTGCCAGCAGCCCCGACCCCAGATTGAACACTGAAGCTTCCTTT
many,TRBJ2-5,TRBV2,TRBD1,CASSRGFETQYF,TGTGCCAGCAGCAGGGGGTTTGAGACCCAGTACTTC
.,TRBJ2-7,TRBV24-1,.,CATSGGLGEQYF,TGTGCCACCAGTGGAGGGCTTGGTGAGCAGTACTTC
few,TRBJ2-5,TRBV30,.,CAWSGQGETQYF,TGTGCCTGGAGTGGGCAGGGAGAGACCCAGTACTTC